These 17 T cell receptor beta chains share one sample of origin, sequenced in a study of blood T cell repertoires in COVID-19. Sequencing used immunoSEQ multiplex PCR; TCRdb keeps in-frame clones, though not all of them. The repertoire holds fewer than 300,000 clones, with over 75% as singletons. Sequences were obtained from PBMCs or T cells enriched from blood (not recorded which). These receptors originate from a woman aged 25 to 39 who had recovered from COVID-19.

The chain is built from TRBV3-1 (or the pseudogene TRBV3-2) and TRBJ2-3; 8 bases match TRBD1. Trimming removed 5 bases from V and 1 base from J; junction bases left unmatched: 5. Germline V gives CDR1 LGHDT, CDR2 YNNKEL (reference sequence). The CDR3 totals 15 residues. This chain's CDR3 is CASSGQGWGTDTQYF. DNA of the CDR3: TGTGCCAGCAGCGGACAGGGTTGGGGCACAGATACGCAGTATTTT.

This sequence joins TRBV6-2 or TRBV6-3 and TRBJ2-7, with D perhaps TRBD1 (6 bases). Germline-derived CDR1 and CDR2 are MNHEY and SVGEGT. Trimming shortened V by 5 bases and J by 6 bases, and 11 bases separated the two germline ends. The CDR3 is 12 residues long. The DNA for the CDR3 is TGTGCCAGCAGTCGGACAGCAGTCGAGCAGTACTTC. Amino acid sequence: CASSRTAVEQYF.

The DNA for the CDR3 is TGCGCCAGCAGCTACCAGCAGGGCAATCAGCCCCAGCATTTT. Translating it yields CASSYQQGNQPQHF. J is TRBJ1-5 and V is TRBV4-1; unclear D gene. The CDR3 contains 14 residues. CDR1 MGHRA and CDR2 YSYEKL come from the germline V gene. Trimming cost V 5 bases and J 2 bases, with 10 bases left between them.

The chain carries TRBV27 and TRBJ2-7, with D possibly being TRBD2 (6 bases). The ends were cut back, 2 bases at V and 3 bases at J, with 11 bases in the middle. The germline V gene has CDR1 MNHEY and CDR2 SMNVEV (reference sequence). The CDR3 is 14 residues long. The CDR3 loop is CASSLVTGDYEQYF. CDR3 in DNA: TGTGCCAGCAGTTTAGTGACGGGAGACTACGAGCAGTACTTC.

The V gene is TRBV3-1 (or the pseudogene TRBV3-2), the J gene TRBJ2-7; 14 bases agree with TRBD2. Germline V gene sequence: CDR1 LGHDT, CDR2 YNNKEL (reference sequence). J was trimmed by 1 base and V by 5 bases; bases with no gene match: 16. This CDR3 contains 20 residues. The CDR3, as DNA: TGTGCCAGCAGCAGACGACTAGCGGGAGGGCCGTCCATACCATCCTACGAGCAGTACTTC. It yields the protein CASSRRLAGGPSIPSYEQYF.

This clone was recorded only once. The gene calls are TRBV5-1 and TRBJ2-1; TRBD2 matches at 15 bases. The CDR3 covers 15 residues. Germline assignment: CDR1 SGHRS and CDR2 YFSETQ. The J segment lost 10 bases and the V segment lost 3 bases, leaving 5 bases of the junction unmatched. The CDR3 spells CASSSGLAGGLEQFF. For the CDR3, the DNA is TGCGCCAGCAGCTCGGGACTAGCGGGAGGTCTAGAGCAGTTCTTC.

This clone was detected only once. This chain connects TRBV28 to TRBJ1-4; 8 bases are shared with TRBD1. CDR3 length equals 14 residues. The V gene end was trimmed by 6 bases and the J gene end by 3 bases; junction bases not matched to a gene: 3. Germline V lookup: CDR1 MDHEN, CDR2 SYDVKM. The CDR3 region is CASSRTGPNEKLFF. The CDR3 DNA is TGTGCCAGCAGCCGGACAGGGCCTAATGAAAAACTGTTTTTT. The whole variable domain, filled in from reference TRBV28 and TRBJ1-4, reads DVKVTQSSRYLVKRTGEKVFLECVQDMDHENMFWYRQDPGLGLRLIYFSYDVKMKEKGDIPEGYSVSREKKERFSLILESASTNQTSMYLCASSRTGPNEKLFFGSGTQLSVL.

This chain links TRBV7-2 with TRBJ2-7; D is possibly TRBD2 (6 bases). The ends were cut back, 1 base at V and 2 bases at J, with 12 bases in the middle. This CDR3 spans 15 amino acids. Germline lookup yields CDR1 SGHTA and CDR2 FQGNSA. The chain's CDR3 is CASSLEAGLTYEQYF. The CDR3 region has the DNA TGTGCCAGCAGCTTAGAAGCGGGTCTGACCTACGAGCAGTACTTC.

The J gene is TRBJ2-3, the V gene TRBV7-9; TRBD2 is a possible D gene (5 bases). This CDR3 contains 16 residues. Between the trimmed V and J ends, which lost 1 base and 2 bases, there was a span of 13 bases. Germline loops: CDR1 SEHNR, CDR2 FQNEAQ (reference sequence). The CDR3 nucleotides read TGTGCCAGCAGCTTAGAATGGTCGGGAATCACAGATACGCAGTATTTT. This encodes CASSLEWSGITDTQYF.

This rearrangement joins TRBV7-2 to TRBJ2-7; the match to TRBD1 covers 9 bases. The germline V gene has CDR1 SGHTA and CDR2 FQGNSA. Losses at the gene ends were 1 base for V and 4 bases for J; bases not matched to a gene: 5. The CDR3 has 15 amino acids. The CDR3, as DNA: TGTGCCAGCAGCTTAGTGGGACAGGGAGTTTACGAGCAGTACTTC. It translates to CASSLVGQGVYEQYF.

In its sample, this clone was seen once. This chain connects TRBV21-1 to TRBJ1-2; the DNA was not compared with TRBD1, the D call given in the table. TRBV21-1 is a documented pseudogene. CDR3 length: 20 residues. CDR3 bases: TGTGCCAGCAGCAAGAAGGCACGAAGGTCGTGGGGGACAGGGTATAATGGCTACACCTTC. Amino acids: CASSKKARRSWGTGYNGYTF.

The chain links TRBV6-6 to TRBJ2-7; 8 bases align to TRBD2. The junction had 6 bases not matched to a gene; V was cut back by 5 bases and J by 3 bases. From germline, CDR1 is MNHNY and CDR2 SVGAGI (reference sequence). CDR3 length equals 14 residues. Here the CDR3 DNA reads TGTGCCAGCAGTGAGTCCGGGACTAGCTACGAGCAGTACTTC. This codes for CASSESGTSYEQYF.

This chain links TRBV20-1 with TRBJ2-1; no reliable D call. Germline CDR1 reads DFQATT; CDR2 reads SNEGSKA (reference sequence). V lost 3 bases and J 5 bases, leaving 11 bases between the germline ends. The CDR3 runs to 13 residues. The DNA of the CDR3 is TGCAGTGCTAGTATGTACACAGACAATGAGCAGTTCTTC. It encodes CSASMYTDNEQFF.

The chain is built from TRBV11-3 and TRBJ2-3; unclear D gene. V was clipped by 3 bases and J by 0 bases, with 13 bases between them. Germline loops: CDR1 SGHNT, CDR2 YENEEA. The CDR3 consists of 16 residues. The CDR3 DNA reads as TGTGCCAGCAGCTTCGGGTCGGGTCCCAGCACAGATACGCAGTATTTT. It encodes CASSFGSGPSTDTQYF.

J is TRBJ2-7 and V is TRBV7-9; 12 nucleotides agree with TRBD2. CDR1 is SEHNR, CDR2 FQNEAQ, per germline (reference sequence). V trimming: 1 base; J trimming: 3 bases; junction bases outside the gene matches: 13. The CDR3 sequence is 19 residues long. CDR3 protein: CASSLVYGVTGLAGYEQYF. DNA for the CDR3: TGTGCCAGCAGCTTAGTTTACGGTGTAACGGGACTAGCGGGCTACGAGCAGTACTTC.

The chain combines TRBV19 with TRBJ1-5; 10 nucleotides match TRBD1. The CDR3 contains 14 residues. Germline assignment: CDR1 LNHDA and CDR2 SQIVND (reference sequence). V dropped 5 bases and J dropped 6; count of bases not matched to a gene: 4. CDR3 sequence (DNA): TGTGCCAGTAGTTCCCGACAGGGGGCTCAGCCCCAGCATTTT. Its protein is CASSSRQGAQPQHF.

The chain employs TRBV7-8 and TRBJ2-7; 9 nucleotides match TRBD2. In germline, CDR1 is SGHVS, CDR2 FQNEAQ. With V trimmed by 2 bases and J by 7 bases, 9 bases remained unmatched. The CDR3 has 15 residues. CDR3 DNA sequence: TGTGCCAGCAGCTTATTTGCGGGAGGGCCTGGGGAGCAGTACTTC. Its protein is CASSLFAGGPGEQYF.